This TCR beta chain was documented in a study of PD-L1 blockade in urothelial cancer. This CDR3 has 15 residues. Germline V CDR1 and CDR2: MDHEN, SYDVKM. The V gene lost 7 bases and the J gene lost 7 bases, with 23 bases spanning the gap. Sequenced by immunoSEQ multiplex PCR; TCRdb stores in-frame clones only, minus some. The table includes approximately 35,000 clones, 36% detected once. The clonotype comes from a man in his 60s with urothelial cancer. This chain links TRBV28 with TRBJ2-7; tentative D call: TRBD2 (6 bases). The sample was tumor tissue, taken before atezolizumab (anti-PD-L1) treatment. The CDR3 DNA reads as TGTGCCAGCAAAAGGGGATTCGGGGGAGTGGGGGAGCAGTACTTC. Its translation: CASKRGFGGVGEQYF.